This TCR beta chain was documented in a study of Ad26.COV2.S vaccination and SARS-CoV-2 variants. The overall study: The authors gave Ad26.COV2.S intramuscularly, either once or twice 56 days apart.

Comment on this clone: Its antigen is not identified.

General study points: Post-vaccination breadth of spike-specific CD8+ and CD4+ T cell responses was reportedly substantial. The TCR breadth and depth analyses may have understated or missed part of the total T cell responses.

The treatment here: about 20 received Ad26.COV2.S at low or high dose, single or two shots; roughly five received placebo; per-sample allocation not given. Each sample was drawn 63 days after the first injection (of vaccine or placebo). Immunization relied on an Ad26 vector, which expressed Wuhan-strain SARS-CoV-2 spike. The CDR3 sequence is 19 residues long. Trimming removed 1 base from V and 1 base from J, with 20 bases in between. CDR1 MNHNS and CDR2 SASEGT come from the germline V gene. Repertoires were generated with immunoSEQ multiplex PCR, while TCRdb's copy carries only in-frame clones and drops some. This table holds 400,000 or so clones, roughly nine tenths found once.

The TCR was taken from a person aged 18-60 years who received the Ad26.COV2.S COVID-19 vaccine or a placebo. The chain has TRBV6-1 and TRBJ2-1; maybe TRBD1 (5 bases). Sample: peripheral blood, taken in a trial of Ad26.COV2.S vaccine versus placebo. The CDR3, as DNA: TGTGCCAGCAGTGAAGAAGGGTTTCAGGGAATTGGGTCCTACAATGAGCAGTTCTTC. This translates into CASSEEGFQGIGSYNEQFF.